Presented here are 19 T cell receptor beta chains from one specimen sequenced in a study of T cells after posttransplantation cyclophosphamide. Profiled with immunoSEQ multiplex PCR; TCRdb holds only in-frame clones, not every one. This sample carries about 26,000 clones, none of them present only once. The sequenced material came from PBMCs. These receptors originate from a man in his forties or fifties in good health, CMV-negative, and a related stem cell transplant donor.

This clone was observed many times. CDR3 coding DNA: TGTGCCAGCAGTCCCCGCGCAGGGACCTACGAGCAGTACTTC. This encodes CASSPRAGTYEQYF. The chain has TRBV27 and TRBJ2-7, with D maybe TRBD1 (5 bases). V lost 5 bases, J lost 2 bases, and 13 bases lay in between. CDR3 size: 14 residues. Germline V gene sequence: CDR1 MNHEY, CDR2 SMNVEV (reference sequence).

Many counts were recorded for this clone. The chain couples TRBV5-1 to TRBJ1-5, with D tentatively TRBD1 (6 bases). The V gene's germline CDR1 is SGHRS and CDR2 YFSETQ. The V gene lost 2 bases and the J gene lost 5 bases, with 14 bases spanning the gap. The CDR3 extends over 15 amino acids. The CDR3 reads CASSFLGQIDQPQHF. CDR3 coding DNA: TGCGCCAGCAGCTTCCTTGGACAGATTGATCAGCCCCAGCATTTT.

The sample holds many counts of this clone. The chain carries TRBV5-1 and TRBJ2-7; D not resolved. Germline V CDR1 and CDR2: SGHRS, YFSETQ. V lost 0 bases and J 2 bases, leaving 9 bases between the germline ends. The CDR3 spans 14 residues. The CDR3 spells CASSLDPFTYEQYF. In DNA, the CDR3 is TGCGCCAGCAGCTTGGATCCATTCACCTACGAGCAGTACTTC. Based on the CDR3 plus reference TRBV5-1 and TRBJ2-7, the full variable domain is KAGVTQTPRYLIKTRGQQVTLSCSPISGHRSVSWYQQTPGQGLQFLFEYFSETQRNKGNFPGRFSGRQFSNSRSEMNVSTLELGDSALYLCASSLDPFTYEQYFGPGTRLTVT.

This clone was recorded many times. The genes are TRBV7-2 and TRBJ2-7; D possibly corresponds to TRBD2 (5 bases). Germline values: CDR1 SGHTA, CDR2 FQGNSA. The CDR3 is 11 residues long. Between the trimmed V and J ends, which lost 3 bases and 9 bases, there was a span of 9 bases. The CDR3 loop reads CASSFMGAQYF. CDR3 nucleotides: TGTGCCAGCAGCTTTATGGGAGCGCAGTACTTC.

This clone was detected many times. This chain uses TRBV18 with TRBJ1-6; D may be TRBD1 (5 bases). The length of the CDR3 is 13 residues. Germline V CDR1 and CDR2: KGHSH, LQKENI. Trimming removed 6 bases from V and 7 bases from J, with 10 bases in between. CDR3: CASSLGLNSPLHF. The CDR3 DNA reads TGTGCCAGCTCTTTGGGGCTCAATTCACCCCTCCACTTT.

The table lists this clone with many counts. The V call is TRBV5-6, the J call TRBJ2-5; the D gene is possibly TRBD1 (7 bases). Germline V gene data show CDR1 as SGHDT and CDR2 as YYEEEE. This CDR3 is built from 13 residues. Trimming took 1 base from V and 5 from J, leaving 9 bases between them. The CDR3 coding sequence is TGTGCCAGCAGCTTGCCAGGGGGGGAGACCCAGTACTTC. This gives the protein CASSLPGGETQYF.

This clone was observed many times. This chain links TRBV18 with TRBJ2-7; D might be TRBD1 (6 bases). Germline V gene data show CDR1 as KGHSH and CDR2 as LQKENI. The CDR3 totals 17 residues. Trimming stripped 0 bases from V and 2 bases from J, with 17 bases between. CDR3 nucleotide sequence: TGTGCCAGCTCACCACCGTTTGAGCTGGACAGCGCCTACGAGCAGTACTTC. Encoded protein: CASSPPFELDSAYEQYF.

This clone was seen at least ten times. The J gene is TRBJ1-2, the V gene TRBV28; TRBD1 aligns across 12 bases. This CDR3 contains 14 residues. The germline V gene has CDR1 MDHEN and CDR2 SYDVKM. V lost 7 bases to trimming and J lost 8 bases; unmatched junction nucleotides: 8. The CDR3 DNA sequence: TGTGCCAGCACCCGGGACAGGGGGCCTAGAGGCTACACCTTC. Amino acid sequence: CASTRDRGPRGYTF.

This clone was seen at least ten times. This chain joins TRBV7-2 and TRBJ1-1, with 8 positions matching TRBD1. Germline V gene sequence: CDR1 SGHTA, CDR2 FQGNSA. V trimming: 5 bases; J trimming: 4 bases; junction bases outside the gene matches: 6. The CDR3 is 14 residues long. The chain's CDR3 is CASSTGQGSTEAFF. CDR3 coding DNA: TGTGCCAGCAGCACCGGACAGGGATCCACTGAAGCTTTCTTT.

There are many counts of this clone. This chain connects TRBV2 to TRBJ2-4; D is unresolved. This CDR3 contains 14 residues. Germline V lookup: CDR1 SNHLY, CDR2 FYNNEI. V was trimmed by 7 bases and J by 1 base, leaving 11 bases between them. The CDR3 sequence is CASIESWAKNIQYF. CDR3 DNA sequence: TGTGCCAGCATCGAGTCTTGGGCCAAAAACATTCAGTACTTC.

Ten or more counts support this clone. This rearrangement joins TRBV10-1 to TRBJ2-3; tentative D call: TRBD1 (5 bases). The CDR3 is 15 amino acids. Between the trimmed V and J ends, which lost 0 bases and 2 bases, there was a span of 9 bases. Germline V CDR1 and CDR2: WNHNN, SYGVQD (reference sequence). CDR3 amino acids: CASSESVRATDTQYF. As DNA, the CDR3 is TGCGCCAGCAGTGAGTCAGTCAGGGCCACAGATACGCAGTATTTT.

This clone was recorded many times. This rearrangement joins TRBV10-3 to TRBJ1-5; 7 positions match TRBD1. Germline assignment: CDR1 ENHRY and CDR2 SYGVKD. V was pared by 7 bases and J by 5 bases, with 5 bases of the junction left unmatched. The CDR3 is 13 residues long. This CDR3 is CAITQGDDQPQHF. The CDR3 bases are TGTGCCATCACCCAGGGGGATGATCAGCCCCAGCATTTT.

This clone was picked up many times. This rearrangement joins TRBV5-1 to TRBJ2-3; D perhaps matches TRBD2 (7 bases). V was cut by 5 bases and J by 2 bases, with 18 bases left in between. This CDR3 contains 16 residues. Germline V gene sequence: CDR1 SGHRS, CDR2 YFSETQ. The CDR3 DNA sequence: TGCGCCAGCAGAGAGGGGGGGGGCCTTGACACAGATACGCAGTATTTT. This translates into CASREGGGLDTDTQYF.

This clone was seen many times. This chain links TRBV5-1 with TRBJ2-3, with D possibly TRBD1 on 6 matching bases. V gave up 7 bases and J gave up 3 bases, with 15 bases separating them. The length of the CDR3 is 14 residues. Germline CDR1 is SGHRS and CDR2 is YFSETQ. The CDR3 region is CASGASQGTDTQYF. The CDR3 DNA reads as TGCGCCAGCGGAGCGTCACAGGGTACAGATACGCAGTATTTT.

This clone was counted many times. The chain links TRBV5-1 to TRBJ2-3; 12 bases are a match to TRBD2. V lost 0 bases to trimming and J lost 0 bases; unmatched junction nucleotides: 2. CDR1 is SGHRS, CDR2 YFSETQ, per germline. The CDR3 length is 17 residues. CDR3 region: CASSLGGTSGSTDTQYF. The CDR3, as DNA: TGCGCCAGCAGCTTGGGGGGGACTAGCGGGAGCACAGATACGCAGTATTTT. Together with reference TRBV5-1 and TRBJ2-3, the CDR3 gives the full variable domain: KAGVTQTPRYLIKTRGQQVTLSCSPISGHRSVSWYQQTPGQGLQFLFEYFSETQRNKGNFPGRFSGRQFSNSRSEMNVSTLELGDSALYLCASSLGGTSGSTDTQYFGPGTRLTVL.

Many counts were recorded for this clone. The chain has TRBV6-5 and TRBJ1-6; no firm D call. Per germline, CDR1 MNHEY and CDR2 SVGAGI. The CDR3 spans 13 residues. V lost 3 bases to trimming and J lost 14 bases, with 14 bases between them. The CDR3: CASSYEGKRTLHF. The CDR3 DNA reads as TGTGCCAGCAGTTATGAAGGAAAGAGGACCCTCCACTTT.

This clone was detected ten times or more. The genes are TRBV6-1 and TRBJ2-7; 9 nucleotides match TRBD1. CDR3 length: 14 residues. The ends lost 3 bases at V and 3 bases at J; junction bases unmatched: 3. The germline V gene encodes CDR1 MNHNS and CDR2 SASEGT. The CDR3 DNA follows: TGTGCCAGCAGTGATTCGGGACAGGGCTACGAGCAGTACTTC. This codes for CASSDSGQGYEQYF.

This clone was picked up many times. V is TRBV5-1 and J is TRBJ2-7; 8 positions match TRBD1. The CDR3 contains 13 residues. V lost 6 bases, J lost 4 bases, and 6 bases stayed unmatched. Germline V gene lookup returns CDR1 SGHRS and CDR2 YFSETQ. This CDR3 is CASNLQGEYEQYF. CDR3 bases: TGCGCCAGCAACTTACAGGGGGAGTACGAGCAGTACTTC. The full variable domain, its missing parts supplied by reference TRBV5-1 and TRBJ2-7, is KAGVTQTPRYLIKTRGQQVTLSCSPISGHRSVSWYQQTPGQGLQFLFEYFSETQRNKGNFPGRFSGRQFSNSRSEMNVSTLELGDSALYLCASNLQGEYEQYFGPGTRLTVT.

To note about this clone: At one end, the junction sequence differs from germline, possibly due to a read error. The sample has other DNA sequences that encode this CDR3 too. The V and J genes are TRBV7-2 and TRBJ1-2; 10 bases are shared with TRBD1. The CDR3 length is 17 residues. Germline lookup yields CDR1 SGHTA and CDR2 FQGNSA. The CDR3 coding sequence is TGTGCCAGCAGCTTAGGCGTAGGGGACAGGGGTTTTGGGGGCTATACCTTC. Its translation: CASSLGVGDRGFGGYTF.